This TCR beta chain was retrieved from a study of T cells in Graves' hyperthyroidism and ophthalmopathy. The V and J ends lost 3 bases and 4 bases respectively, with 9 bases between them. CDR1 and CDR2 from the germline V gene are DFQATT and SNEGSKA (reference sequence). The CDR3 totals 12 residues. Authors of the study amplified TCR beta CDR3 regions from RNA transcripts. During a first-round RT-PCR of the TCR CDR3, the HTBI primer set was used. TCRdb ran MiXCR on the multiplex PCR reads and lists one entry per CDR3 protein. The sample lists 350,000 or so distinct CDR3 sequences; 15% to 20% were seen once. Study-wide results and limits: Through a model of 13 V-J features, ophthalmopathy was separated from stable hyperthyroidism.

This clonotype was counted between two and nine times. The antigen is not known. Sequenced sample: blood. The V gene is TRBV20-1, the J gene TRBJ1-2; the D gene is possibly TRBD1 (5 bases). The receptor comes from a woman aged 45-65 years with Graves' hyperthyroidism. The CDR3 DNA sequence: TGCAGTGCTAGTGGGGACCCCTATGGCTACACCTTC. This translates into CSASGDPYGYTF.